This TCR beta chain was observed in a study of metastatic and nonmetastatic thyroid tumors. Study-wide results and limits: In blood and tumor, TCR beta diversity was reportedly significantly higher in malignant thyroid tumors than in benign nodules.

In its sample, this clone was seen many times. Its antigen is unknown. Treatment of any kind had been given to no patient before thyroid surgery. As originally analysed: Differences in CDR3 between clinicopathological groups were drawn on to build a classifier intended to discriminate distant-metastatic papillary thyroid cancer patients. TCRdb re-called clones from the PCR reads using MiXCR. The V and J calls here are based on TCRdb, not the publication. This table has about 20,000 clones, roughly 15% appearing once. V lost 11 bases, J lost 7 bases, and 20 bases lay in between. Germline lookup yields CDR1 SNHLY and CDR2 FYNNEI. The CDR3 length is 13 residues.

The chain uses TRBV2 and TRBJ2-5; D may be TRBD1 (5 bases). The material sequenced was blood. The receptor's source is a female donor with papillary thyroid cancer or a benign thyroid nodule (not recorded which). Some clones in this sample may be carry-over from other donors' samples. CDR3 DNA: TGTGCCGGCGAAAGGACAAGCTTGGGGACCCAGTACTTC. Translated, it gives CAGERTSLGTQYF.